This T cell receptor beta chain was captured by sequencing in a study of cytomegalovirus exposure and HLA in healthy donors (dated by TCRdb to about 2017). A note on the overall study: In an earlier analysis of around 540 of the donors, 276 Gb of sequence data and just under 120 million unique TCR beta sequences from 150 million to 200 million T cells were reported. Approximately 310 gigabases of sequencing data and tens of millions of unique TCR sequences were included in an early release covering about 600 HLA-typed donors. The genetic ancestry cluster associated with self-reported Caucasian donors included approximately 85% of the roughly 360 genotyped donors. The study aimed to test whether signatures of past pathogen exposure could be identified by cataloging public T cell receptors. The study used immunosequencing to profile the T cell repertoires of about 670 subjects and linked those repertoires to cytomegalovirus serostatus. A separate validation cohort of 90 to 150 different subjects was used in addition to the roughly 700-subject first cohort. The study combined high-throughput TCR immunosequencing, statistical association of individual TCRs with disease status, and machine learning to predict cytomegalovirus infection status. A later analysis re-examined previously published TCR beta repertoires from 600 to 700 donors and added high-resolution HLA genotyping to investigate patterns of TCR occurrence. The later analysis used no new phenotypic data to find candidate immune exposures, relying instead on TCR beta sequences and their occurrence across donors. An earlier analysis of several hundred of the donors used high-throughput TCR beta sequencing to judge whether each TCR beta V gene segment behaved as functional or pseudogenic. Donor age, sex, ethnicity and CMV serostatus were compiled alongside the repertoire data. In a later genetic analysis, genome-wide SNP genotypes for about 55% of the roughly 670 donors were used, and that subset was treated as a discovery cohort. All discovery cohort repertoires had been generated on a single sequencing platform. HLA typing covered class I and class II loci at four-digit resolution. Typing coverage differed by locus: A, B, C, DRB1 and DQB1 were typed in about 629-640 donors, DQA1 in 522, DPA1 in some 610, and DPB1 in 450 to 480. Because of strong linkage in the cohort, a handful of DR-DQ haplotypes were treated as single units for association and clustering. Among around 400 genotyped donors of the cohort, an average of about 220,000 unique TCR beta nucleotide sequences was sequenced per donor, of which 15% to 20% were non-productive.

The cohort was made up of several hundred healthy bone marrow donors. At the time of sampling, all cohort members were nominally healthy, though unrecorded immune exposures were likely present. The donor was CMV seropositive and belonged to the group of a few hundred seropositive cohort members. Each donor provided a peripheral blood sample, and peripheral blood mononuclear cells were used for TCR beta sequencing. The Qiagen DNeasy Blood Extraction Kit was used to extract genomic DNA from the blood cell samples. Broader findings and caveats from the paper: In an earlier analysis of under 600 of the donors, most TCR beta V segments were observed in productive rearrangements about 90% or about 30% of the time, broadly matching IMGT annotations. A total of 164 TCR beta chains were listed by the study as associated with cytomegalovirus. According to a later genetic analysis, donors in an Asian-associated ancestry cluster had fewer N-insertions in productive TCRs than the approximately 700-donor mean. The authors suggested that the approach could potentially be generalized to other disease states and immunological phenotypes. According to a later analysis, TCR association rates differed among HLA loci, with DRB1 alleles showing the most associated TCRs and HLA-C alleles showing the fewest. The presence/absence analyses assumed that sequencing depth was roughly uniform across donors, and that assumption may not be true. An association between a missense DCLRE1C variant and V-gene and J-gene trimming of TCR beta chains was found in a later genetic analysis and replicated in an independent cohort. Immune exposure information for the cohort was limited to CMV serostatus. In a later analysis, several top co-occurrence clusters were reported to appear linked to parvovirus B19, influenza, CMV and Epstein-Barr virus. A further reported finding was that TCR beta sequences accurately predicted the HLA-A and HLA-B alleles for most subjects in the first cohort. According to a later analysis, most CMV-associated TCR beta chains appeared to be HLA-restricted, and the HLA associations seemed to be driven largely by CMV exposure. Because counts were too low, some 16 rarely observed V segments, including chromosome 9 orphons, were excluded from the earlier analysis of some 540 of the donors. Assigning TCR associations to individual alleles was difficult when HLA alleles, especially DR and DQ, strongly co-occurred. A cluster of highly shared sequence variants was judged likely to be a technical artifact of the sequencing pipeline. Only TCR beta chains were sequenced in this cohort, and the absence of alpha or paired-chain data limited detectable features. Some IMGT-functional V segments, including TRBV6-2 and TRBV6-3, could not be distinguished by the 87-base-pair reads and were therefore excluded. While some public TCRs were present in many individuals, most TCR sequences turned up only very rarely across donors. Linkage disequilibrium might explain the correlated functional status among segregating V segments, but an unknown experimental factor could not be excluded. In vitro tests confirmed that a few of the cytomegalovirus-associated TCR beta chains recognize cytomegalovirus antigens. A later analysis found that HLA-associated TCR beta chains were more clonally expanded and had lower generation probabilities than equally common non-associated chains. The classifier was reported to diagnose cytomegalovirus status with high specificity and sensitivity in both the original cohort and the validation cohort. Because HLA typing was missing for some donors at each locus, association tests included only the typed subset. In a later analysis, 15,000 to 20,000 TCR beta sequences were associated with specific HLA alleles at a false discovery rate of 0.05.

Library preparation used the immunoSEQ multiplex PCR assay. A mixture of 60 forward primers for TCR Vbeta segments and 13 reverse primers for TCR Jbeta segments was used in the multiplex PCR. The CDR3 region of rearranged TCR beta genes was amplified from genomic DNA by a multiplex PCR assay. On the Illumina HiSeq System, the amplified TCR beta libraries were sequenced as 87-base-pair reads. Under the source paper's analysis protocol: A later analysis counted about 82 million unique TCR beta chains across the 666 repertoires, and 9.5 million to 11 million of these chains were shared by at least two donors. Raw reads were error-corrected and collapsed into unique sequences by a nearest-neighbor algorithm in which closely related sequences were merged to remove PCR and sequencing errors. To assign V, D and J gene segments, CDR3 sequences were aligned to IMGT reference sequences. Each retained sequence needed at least a six-nucleotide match to both a V gene segment and a J gene segment. A rearrangement was called productive if the CDR3 had no stop codons and remained in frame with V and J, and every other rearrangement was called non-productive. CDR3 was defined according to IMGT convention as the region running from the second conserved V-encoded cysteine to the conserved J-encoded phenylalanine. In an earlier analysis of roughly 580 of the donors, sequences lacking an unambiguous match to a single V gene segment were excluded. An earlier analysis of about 600 of the donors called V segments functional above 56.7% productive rearrangements and segregating when the between-donor standard deviation exceeded 5%. To diagnose cytomegalovirus status from the catalog of TCR beta chain sequences, a statistical classification framework was built. A later analysis assigned V and J genes by comparing TCR nucleotide sequences with IMGT/GENE-DB human TR gene sequences. In a later analysis, CDR3 sequences and most-parsimonious VDJ recombination scenarios were assigned using the TCRdist pipeline. A later analysis defined each TCR beta chain by its CDR3 amino acid sequence plus V-gene family, and excluded reads lacking a unique V-gene family. A later analysis removed several hundred highly shared, low-generation-probability nucleotide sequences to deal with suspected cross-contamination and a sequencing artifact. A later analysis calculated a clonal expansion index for each public chain from normalized within-repertoire ranks of inferred template counts. In a later analysis, generation probabilities were computed using a VDJ recombination model fitted to out-of-frame rearrangements, and the results were checked against IGoR. In a later analysis, hypergeometric tests were used to score TCR-TCR, TCR-HLA and TCR-CMV co-occurrence, with a repertoire-size bias correction applied to TCR pairs. To estimate false discovery rates, a later analysis permuted the HLA or CMV assignments 20 times. A later analysis grouped co-occurring TCRs with DBSCAN, adding TCRdist sequence similarity when clustering within HLA-allele-positive subsets. For co-occurrence clustering, repertoires with fewer than 30,000 or more than 120,000 public chains were excluded, along with 5 or 6 repertoires with anomalous nucleotide sharing. The table comes from immuneACCESS by way of TCRdb, which keeps in-frame sequences with V and J called. Part of the clones is missing from these tables; in studies checked, under half for an unresolved V gene and the rest for unknown reasons. The V and J calls and clone size come from that table; D and trimming were worked out from the DNA. The sample table records 150,000 to 200,000 clones; about three quarters of these occur just once. The top ten clones comprise around 1% of the sample.

About this clone: Its antigen is currently not known. No much larger clone exists at a distance of one base, and base qualities are not known.

Here V drops 8 bases and J drops 4 bases, and the junction holds 7 bases not matched to any gene. Spanning cysteine to phenylalanine, the CDR3 consists of 13 amino acids. The DNA shown is the 39-base CDR3, in frame from base 1. Based on the germline V gene, the CDR1 and CDR2 sequences are MNHEY and SVGAGI. This receptor was taken from a woman in her 50s in good health and CMV-seropositive. The sample was PBMCs. In this chain, TRBV6-5 is recombined with TRBJ1-2; TRBD1 aligns with 7 central bases. The encoded CDR3 is CASVGGAGYGYTF. DNA sequence: TGTGCCAGCGTAGGGGGCGCAGGCTATGGCTACACCTTC.